The clone carrying this T cell receptor (beta chain) appeared a single time. The CDR3 consists of 12 residues. In germline, CDR1 is LGHDT, CDR2 YNNKEL (reference sequence). V was clipped by 1 base and J by 5 bases, with 5 bases between them. The data belong to a study of blood T cell repertoires in COVID-19. Study as a whole: The United States, Italy and Spain were the sources of the acute and convalescent COVID-19 samples. T cells, B-cell-depleted T cells, or PBMCs provided the cDNA or gDNA that served as material.

Original data processing: Researchers report that nucleated cell counts were estimated from reference gene primer amplification. The assay was immunoSEQ multiplex PCR, and TCRdb's table has in-frame clones only and misses some. The V and J calls and clone size are taken from that table; D and trimming were inferred from the DNA. Seen here are 88,000 or so clones, 85% observed once, and the top ten hold 3.5% to 4%. The gene calls are TRBV3-1 (or the pseudogene TRBV3-2) and TRBJ2-5; D gene ambiguous. The specimen was peripheral blood. The clonotype was recovered from a man between 60 and 75 years old with acute or convalescent COVID-19. CDR3 loop: CASSQAAETQYF. The CDR3 DNA sequence: TGTGCCAGCAGCCAAGCCGCGGAGACCCAGTACTTC.